The 7 T cell receptor beta chains given below trace back to one sample, sequenced in a study of control samples from healthy donors and cancer patients. Profiling relied on immunoSEQ multiplex PCR, and the TCRdb table lists in-frame clones only, not all of them. The sample has around 92,000 clones, roughly 86% seen once. The sequenced sample consisted of blood. The receptors here all came from a man in his sixties in good health.

Details on this clone: The same CDR3 arises from other DNA sequences in this sample as well. The rearrangement links TRBV28 to TRBJ2-6; 9 nucleotides agree with TRBD1. The V and J ends lost 8 bases and 2 bases, in that order; junction bases with no gene match: 22. The CDR3 length is 21 residues. Germline lookup yields CDR1 MDHEN and CDR2 SYDVKM. The DNA of the CDR3 is TGTGCCAGCGCGGGGGCCGGGACAGGGAGGGGGAAGGGGCCTGGGGCCAACGTCCTGACTTTC. This encodes CASAGAGTGRGKGPGANVLTF.

J is TRBJ1-5 and V is TRBV19; 7 bases agree with TRBD1. This CDR3 has 15 residues. V shed 5 bases, J shed 4 bases, and the junction held 8 bases outside the gene matches. In germline, CDR1 is LNHDA, CDR2 SQIVND (reference sequence). Here the CDR3 DNA reads TGTGCCAGTAGTGATTCAGGGGGGAGAAATCAGCCCCAGCATTTT. Its protein product is CASSDSGGRNQPQHF.

The chain recombines TRBV6-5 with TRBJ2-1, with 7 bases fitting TRBD1. V was clipped by 6 bases and J by 0 bases; unmatched bases: 8. Germline V CDR1 and CDR2: MNHEY, SVGAGI. This CDR3 has 16 amino acids. The CDR3 sequence is CASRYDRASSYNEQFF. In DNA, the CDR3 is TGTGCCAGCAGATACGACAGGGCGAGCTCCTACAATGAGCAGTTCTTC.

The chain uses TRBV18 and TRBJ2-6, with no clear D. CDR3 size: 17 residues. V was trimmed by 5 bases and J by 0 bases, leaving 14 bases between them. Germline V gene sequence: CDR1 KGHSH, CDR2 LQKENI. CDR3 bases: TGTGCCAGCTCAAGTGGTTTATTCCGCTCTGGGGCCAACGTCCTGACTTTC. Its protein product is CASSSGLFRSGANVLTF.

The chain joins TRBV27 to TRBJ2-7; TRBD1 matches at 9 bases. CDR1 and CDR2 from the germline V gene are MNHEY and SMNVEV (reference sequence). V gave up 6 bases and J gave up 6 bases; unmatched junction bases: 9. There are 14 residues in the CDR3. The CDR3, as DNA: TGTGCCAGCAGGTCACCGGGACAGGGCGGCGAGCAGTACTTC. Translated, it gives CASRSPGQGGEQYF.

The V gene is TRBV5-4, the J gene TRBJ2-5, with 9 bases matching TRBD1. V was pared by 0 bases and J by 6 bases, with 6 bases of the junction left unmatched. Germline assignment: CDR1 SGHNT and CDR2 YYREEE (reference sequence). The CDR3 runs 15 residues. Here the CDR3 reads CASSLAGTGKKTQYF. The DNA of the CDR3 is TGTGCCAGCAGCTTGGCCGGGACAGGGAAAAAGACCCAGTACTTC.

The CDR3 loop is CASSQGREIAKNIQYF. Here the CDR3 DNA reads TGCGCCAGCAGCCAGGGAAGGGAAATAGCCAAAAACATTCAGTACTTC. The chain uses TRBV4-1 and TRBJ2-4; D is ambiguous. The CDR3 extends over 16 amino acids. V was cut by 3 bases and J by 0 bases, with 12 bases left in between. CDR1 and CDR2 from the germline V gene are MGHRA and YSYEKL.